Presented here are 26 T cell receptor beta chains from one specimen sequenced in a study of PD-L1 blockade in urothelial cancer. Time point here: pretreatment peripheral blood. The data were produced by immunoSEQ multiplex PCR, yet TCRdb's version contains in-frame clones alone and is incomplete. This sample has under 60,000 clones, with 84% found just once. This specimen consisted of PBMCs, obtained around atezolizumab (anti-PD-L1) treatment. These receptors originate from a man aged 65-85 years with urothelial cancer.

The chain recombines TRBV7-8 with TRBJ2-2, with TRBD2 as a possible D gene (5 bases). Germline assignment: CDR1 SGHVS and CDR2 FQNEAQ. Trimming pared 7 bases from V and 2 bases from J, leaving 11 bases between. The CDR3 is 14 amino acids. CDR3 in amino acids: CASNRDLNTGELFF. The CDR3 nucleotides read TGTGCCAGCAACCGGGATCTAAACACCGGGGAGCTGTTTTTT.

This clone was detected once. This chain connects TRBV7-2 to TRBJ2-1; tentative D call: TRBD1 (5 bases). Germline loops: CDR1 SGHTA, CDR2 FQGNSA. This CDR3 contains 15 residues. The V end lost 2 bases, the J end lost 8 bases, and 16 bases lay between the germline ends. The CDR3 protein is CASSLQGKKVDEQFF. CDR3 sequence (DNA): TGTGCCAGCAGCTTACAGGGAAAGAAGGTGGATGAGCAGTTCTTC.

This clone was counted between two and nine times. J is TRBJ1-6 and V is TRBV29-1; 9 positions agree with TRBD1. The length of the CDR3 is 21 residues. V was pared by 6 bases and J by 0 bases, with 21 bases of the junction left unmatched. CDR1 is SQVTM, CDR2 ANQGSEA, per germline. CDR3 nucleotide sequence: TGCAGCGTAGAAATACAGGGGGCCGGGGGATCTAGGAGCTCCTATAATTCACCCCTCCACTTT. Encoded protein: CSVEIQGAGGSRSSYNSPLHF.

V is TRBV27 and J is TRBJ2-7; TRBD2 agrees at 12 bases. CDR3 length equals 16 residues. Trimming took 6 bases from V and 3 from J; bases not matched to a gene: 9. From germline, CDR1 is MNHEY and CDR2 SMNVEV (reference sequence). The CDR3 sequence is CASSYDGTSGYYEQYF. The CDR3 coding sequence is TGTGCCAGCAGCTATGACGGGACTAGCGGGTACTACGAGCAGTACTTC.

The V gene is TRBV27, the J gene TRBJ1-2; weak D call: TRBD1 (5 bases). Germline CDR1 and CDR2: MNHEY and SMNVEV (reference sequence). CDR3 length: 12 residues. The ends were cut back, 6 bases at V and 7 bases at J, with 12 bases in the middle. The CDR3: CASSSGISGYTF. The CDR3 nucleotides are TGTGCCAGCAGCTCAGGGATTTCTGGCTACACCTTC.

The rearrangement uses TRBV19 and TRBJ1-3; D is possibly TRBD1 (6 bases). Trimming pared 9 bases from V and 0 bases from J, leaving 18 bases between. The CDR3 runs to 16 residues. Germline CDR1 LNHDA, CDR2 SQIVND (reference sequence). DNA for the CDR3: TGTGCCAGCCTCCGGGACACACAATACTCTGGAAACACCATATATTTT. Its protein is CASLRDTQYSGNTIYF.

The gene calls are TRBV18 and TRBJ2-1, with 8 bases identical to TRBD2. The V gene's germline CDR1 is KGHSH and CDR2 LQKENI. After removal of 4 bases from V and 7 bases from J, the junction contained 9 bases not matched to a gene. The CDR3 sequence is 15 residues long. The CDR3 DNA is TGTGCCAGCTCACTGAAACCGGGACTAGAAAATGAGCAGTTCTTC. It encodes CASSLKPGLENEQFF.

J is TRBJ1-2 and V is TRBV28, with 9 bases aligning to TRBD1. The CDR3 is 15 residues long. Germline CDR1 is MDHEN and CDR2 is SYDVKM. Trimming removed 3 bases from V and 8 bases from J; junction bases left unmatched: 10. The CDR3 DNA reads TGTGCCAGCAGTTTTAACCCGGGACAGGGAAGGGGCTACACCTTC. This encodes CASSFNPGQGRGYTF.

The V call is TRBV6-5, the J call TRBJ2-7; 7 nucleotides match TRBD1. Germline assignment: CDR1 MNHEY and CDR2 SVGAGI. CDR3 size: 14 residues. With V trimmed by 2 bases and J by 4 bases, 5 bases remained unmatched. CDR3 sequence (DNA): TGTGCCAGCAGTTACAAGAGACAGGGATACGAGCAGTACTTC. The encoded protein is CASSYKRQGYEQYF.

The rearrangement links TRBV11-1 to TRBJ2-7, with D unclear. CDR1 is SGHAT, CDR2 FQDESV, per germline (reference sequence). Trimming removed 2 bases at V and 2 bases at J, with 4 bases between. CDR3 length: 12 residues. CDR3 loop: CASSLNTYEQYF. CDR3 DNA: TGTGCCAGCAGCTTAAATACCTACGAGCAGTACTTC.

This sequence joins TRBV5-1 and TRBJ2-1; a weak D match, TRBD1 (6 bases). V was pared by 4 bases and J by 2 bases, with 10 bases between. The CDR3 is made up of 14 amino acids. CDR1 is SGHRS and CDR2 is YFSETQ in the germline V gene. Here the CDR3 reads CASSTGQTYNEQFF. The CDR3 coding sequence is TGCGCCAGCAGCACAGGACAGACCTACAATGAGCAGTTCTTC.

The chain employs TRBV6-1 and TRBJ2-3; 10 nucleotides align to TRBD1. J was trimmed by 6 bases and V by 4 bases; bases with no gene match: 10. Germline CDR1 reads MNHNS; CDR2 reads SASEGT. This CDR3 is built from 16 residues. The CDR3 DNA reads as TGTGCCAGCAGTGTAGGGACAGGGGATACGGGTGATACGCAGTATTTT. It encodes CASSVGTGDTGDTQYF.

CDR3 region: CASSGPGTGGQPQHF. In DNA, the CDR3 is TGTGCCAGCAGTGGCCCCGGGACAGGGGGACAACCCCAGCATTTT. The V and J genes are TRBV6-4 and TRBJ1-5; 11 bases agree with TRBD1. V shed 4 bases, J shed 10 bases, and the junction held 9 bases outside the gene matches. Germline CDR1 MRHNA, CDR2 SNTAGT. CDR3 length equals 15 residues.

The chain links TRBV5-4 to TRBJ1-1, with D unresolved. V shed 3 bases and J shed 1 base, with 7 bases lying between them. The CDR3 consists of 13 residues. Germline CDR1 is SGHNT and CDR2 is YYREEE (reference sequence). CDR3 in amino acids: CASSSTTNTEAFF. CDR3 DNA sequence: TGTGCCAGCAGCTCGACAACGAACACTGAAGCTTTCTTT.

This rearrangement joins TRBV28 to TRBJ1-1, with a possible D match to TRBD1 (5 bases). Per germline, CDR1 MDHEN and CDR2 SYDVKM. This CDR3 contains 14 residues. Trimming shortened V by 2 bases and J by 2 bases, and 9 bases separated the two germline ends. The CDR3 DNA reads TGTGCCAGCAGTTTACCCAGGGTAAACACTGAAGCTTTCTTT. Its protein product is CASSLPRVNTEAFF. Variable domain in full (rest from reference TRBV28 and TRBJ1-1): DVKVTQSSRYLVKRTGEKVFLECVQDMDHENMFWYRQDPGLGLRLIYFSYDVKMKEKGDIPEGYSVSREKKERFSLILESASTNQTSMYLCASSLPRVNTEAFFGQGTRLTVV.

The chain uses TRBV5-1 and TRBJ1-5; D is perhaps TRBD1 (6 bases). Germline-derived CDR1 and CDR2 are SGHRS and YFSETQ. Trimming removed 4 bases at V and 1 base at J, with 12 bases between. The CDR3 totals 15 residues. As DNA, the CDR3 is TGCGCCAGCAGCCTGGAGACAGGAAGCAATCAGCCCCAGCATTTT. It is translated as CASSLETGSNQPQHF.

This clone was counted once. The V and J genes are TRBV2 and TRBJ2-5; unclear D gene. The germline V gene has CDR1 SNHLY and CDR2 FYNNEI. With 6 bases removed from V and 5 bases from J, the gap between germline ends came to 13 bases. The CDR3 sequence is 13 residues long. The CDR3 spells CASSKDPGETQYF. In nucleotides, the CDR3 is TGTGCCAGCAGCAAAGACCCCGGGGAGACCCAGTACTTC.

The rearrangement uses TRBV6-5 and TRBJ1-5, with a possible D match to TRBD1 (6 bases). The CDR3 length is 14 residues. Germline V gives CDR1 MNHEY, CDR2 SVGAGI. Trimming cost V 5 bases and J 5 bases, with 13 bases left between them. Here the CDR3 DNA reads TGTGCCAGCAGTCCAGGGGCCACCGATCAGCCCCAGCATTTT. Translation gives CASSPGATDQPQHF.

The chain links TRBV5-4 to TRBJ2-3, with D possibly matching TRBD2 (5 bases). Germline V gene sequence: CDR1 SGHNT, CDR2 YYREEE (reference sequence). Trimming removed 4 bases at V and 4 bases at J, with 13 bases between. The CDR3 totals 14 residues. CDR3 bases: TGTGCCAGCAGCCCGGGTAGGGAGTCAGATACGCAGTATTTT. It yields the protein CASSPGRESDTQYF.

The chain couples TRBV6-5 to TRBJ2-7; D is unresolved. In germline, CDR1 is MNHEY, CDR2 SVGAGI. This CDR3 is built from 13 residues. The V end lost 6 bases, the J end lost 1 base, and 10 bases lay between the germline ends. CDR3 region: CASRLTTSYEQYF. In nucleotides, the CDR3 is TGTGCCAGCAGACTGACAACTTCCTACGAGCAGTACTTC.

This chain links TRBV2 with TRBJ2-7; a possible D gene is TRBD1 (5 bases). Germline V gene data show CDR1 as SNHLY and CDR2 as FYNNEI. Trimming stripped 4 bases from V and 0 bases from J, with 13 bases between. This CDR3 spans 15 amino acids. The DNA of the CDR3 is TGTGCCAGCAGTGTCAAGGGGATAAGCTCCTACGAGCAGTACTTC. It is translated as CASSVKGISSYEQYF.

This clone was found a few times. V is TRBV7-2 and J is TRBJ2-7; D is unresolved. V lost 1 base to trimming and J lost 5 bases, with 12 bases between them. The germline gives CDR1 SGHTA, CDR2 FQGNSA. The CDR3 is 14 amino acids. For the CDR3, the DNA is TGTGCCAGCAGCTTAGGGTGGGCGAACCACGAGCAGTACTTC. Translating it yields CASSLGWANHEQYF. The full variable domain, completed using reference TRBV7-2 and TRBJ2-7, is GAGVSQSPSNKVTEKGKDVELRCDPISGHTALYWYRQSLGQGLEFLIYFQGNSAPDKSGLPSDRFSAERTGGSVSTLTIQRTQQEDSAVYLCASSLGWANHEQYFGPGTRLTVT.

The V call is TRBV5-1, the J call TRBJ2-1; TRBD1 might be the D (5 bases). CDR3 length: 16 residues. V was pared by 2 bases and J by 0 bases, with 12 bases between. Germline V gives CDR1 SGHRS, CDR2 YFSETQ. The CDR3 region is CASSLGPQGSYNEQFF. CDR3 nucleotides: TGCGCCAGCAGCTTAGGACCCCAGGGCTCCTACAATGAGCAGTTCTTC.

The chain carries TRBV19 and TRBJ1-5; no reliable D call. CDR3 length: 14 amino acids. Per germline, CDR1 LNHDA and CDR2 SQIVND (reference sequence). Trimming removed 5 bases at V and 6 bases at J, with 14 bases between. The CDR3, as DNA: TGTGCCAGTAGTCTCGAGGGAACATCTCAGCCCCAGCATTTT. Amino acids: CASSLEGTSQPQHF.

This chain's CDR3 is CASSSYLAGGSTDTQYF. CDR3 coding DNA: TGTGCCAGCAGCTCTTATTTAGCGGGAGGGTCCACAGATACGCAGTATTTT. The rearrangement uses TRBV5-4 and TRBJ2-3; 11 bases are shared with TRBD2. The CDR3 consists of 17 residues. The V segment lost 3 bases and the J segment 2 bases; nucleotides outside the gene matches: 8. CDR1 and CDR2 (germline): SGHNT, YYREEE (reference sequence).

The V and J genes are TRBV18 and TRBJ2-7; 7 bases map to TRBD1. With V trimmed by 6 bases and J by 4 bases, 12 bases remained unmatched. CDR3 size: 15 residues. Germline-derived CDR1 and CDR2 are KGHSH and LQKENI. This chain's CDR3 is CASSRGGQDLYEQYF. The CDR3 DNA sequence: TGTGCCAGCTCGAGAGGGGGCCAGGACCTTTACGAGCAGTACTTC.